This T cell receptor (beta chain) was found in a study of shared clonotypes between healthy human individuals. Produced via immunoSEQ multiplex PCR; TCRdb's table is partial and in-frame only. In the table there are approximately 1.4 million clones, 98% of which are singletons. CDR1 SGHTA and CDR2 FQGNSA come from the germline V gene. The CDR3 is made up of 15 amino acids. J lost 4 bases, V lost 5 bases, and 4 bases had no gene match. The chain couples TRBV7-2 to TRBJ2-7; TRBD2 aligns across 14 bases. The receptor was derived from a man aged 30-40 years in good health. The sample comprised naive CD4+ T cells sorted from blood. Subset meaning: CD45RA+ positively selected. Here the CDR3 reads CASSQGTSGGYEQYF. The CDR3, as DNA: TGTGCCAGCAGCCAGGGGACTAGCGGGGGTTACGAGCAGTACTTC.